This T cell receptor (beta chain) was profiled in a study of OX40 agonist ivuxolimab in advanced cancers. For context, the study as a whole: Ivuxolimab, which targeted the costimulatory receptor OX40 (CD134), was an agonistic, fully human IgG2 monoclonal antibody. The paper describes the monotherapy dose-escalation part (N of about 47 patients) of the phase I trial of ivuxolimab. Peripheral TCRbeta sequencing was intended to test whether TCR sequence diversity was altered and clonal T-cell expansion was caused by ivuxolimab. Intravenous ivuxolimab was administered to patients every 2 weeks at six dose levels: 0.01, 0.1, 0.3, 1.5, 3 and 10 mg/kg. The dose-escalation cohort was around 84% male with a mean age of roughly 60 years, ranging from roughly 23 to 90. Partial responses were achieved by three dose-escalation patients, of whom one had hepatocellular carcinoma and two had cutaneous melanoma. Prior anti-PD-1, anti-PD-L1 or anti-CTLA-4 therapy was permitted, and roughly two fifths of dose-escalation patients had received checkpoint inhibitors. Of the 50 or so patients in dose escalation, some 19 had hepatocellular carcinoma, around 15 had melanoma, 9 had renal cell carcinoma and 9 had head and neck cancer. What the research found in general, with its limitations: Which antigens the clonally expanded peripheral T cells were specific for was not determined. At doses from 0.1 to 3.0 mg/kg, clonal expansion was seen in both CD4+ and CD8+ blood T cells between baseline and week 6. On average, CD8+ T cells showed more expanded clones than CD4+ T cells after ivuxolimab. Low levels of normalized T-cell clonal expansion were also seen in some patients who did not respond. In the 0.1-3.0 mg/kg groups, partial responders had among the lowest normalized peripheral clonal expansion, particularly in CD8+ T cells.

The V end loses 2 bases and the J end loses 1 base, and a stretch of 8 bases separates them. In the germline V gene, CDR1 corresponds to SNHLY and CDR2 to FYNNEI. The CDR3 covers 15 residues, taking in both the cysteine and the phenylalanine. Of all the DNA, just the CDR3 is kept, 45 bases in frame from base 1. As regards this clone: The antigen this receptor binds is unknown. No base quality values were provided; no much bigger clone lies one nucleotide off.

To sequence the TCRbeta CDR3 region, genomic DNA was isolated from the sorted cells. TCRbeta CDR3 regions were sequenced using the immunoSEQ Assay. TCRdb limited this immuneACCESS table to in-frame rearrangements with V and J called. A share of clones is missing; checked studies link under half to unresolved V genes, and the rest is unexplained. For this sample there are tens of thousands of clones; 80% to 85% appear just once. The ten biggest clones cover roughly 11% of the sample. The trial excluded patients who had a history of autoimmune disease or who were on systemic immunosuppression. Peripheral blood for TCR sequencing was drawn from every dose cohort at baseline, at cycle 4 day 1 and at cycle 7 day 1. Samples were obtained from an open-label, multicenter, first-in-human phase I dose-escalation trial of ivuxolimab. Adults with locally advanced or metastatic melanoma, renal cell carcinoma, hepatocellular carcinoma or head and neck squamous cell carcinoma were enrolled in the trial. Before TCR sequencing, CD4+ and CD8+ T cells were separately sorted from peripheral blood.

The material sequenced was CD4+ or CD8+ T cells sorted from blood, taken in a trial of the OX40 agonist ivuxolimab. This receptor chain uses TRBV2 and TRBJ2-2, and the D gene may be TRBD1, 5 bases matching. The clonotype originates from an adult with an advanced solid tumor such as melanoma, head and neck, liver or kidney cancer. The DNA is as follows: TGTGCCAGCAGTGAACGTCAGGGGAACACCGGGGAGCTGTTTTTT. This yields the protein CASSERQGNTGELFF.